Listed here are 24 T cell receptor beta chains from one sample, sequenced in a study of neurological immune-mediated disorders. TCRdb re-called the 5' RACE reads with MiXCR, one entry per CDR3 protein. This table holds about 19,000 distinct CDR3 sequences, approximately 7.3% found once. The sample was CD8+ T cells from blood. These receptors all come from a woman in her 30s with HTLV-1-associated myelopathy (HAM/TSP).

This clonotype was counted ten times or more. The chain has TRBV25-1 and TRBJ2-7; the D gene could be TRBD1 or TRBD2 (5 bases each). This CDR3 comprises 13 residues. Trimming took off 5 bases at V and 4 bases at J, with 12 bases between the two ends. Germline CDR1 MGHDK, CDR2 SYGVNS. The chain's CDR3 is CASSLQDFYEQYF. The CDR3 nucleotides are TGTGCCAGCAGTCTACAGGACTTTTACGAGCAGTACTTC.

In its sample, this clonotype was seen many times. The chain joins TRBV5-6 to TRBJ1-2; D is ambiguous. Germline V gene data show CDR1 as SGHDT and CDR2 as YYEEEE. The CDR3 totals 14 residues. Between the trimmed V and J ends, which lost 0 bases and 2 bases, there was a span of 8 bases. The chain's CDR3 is CASSLARRNYGYTF. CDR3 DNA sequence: TGTGCCAGCAGCTTGGCTCGACGAAACTATGGCTACACCTTC.

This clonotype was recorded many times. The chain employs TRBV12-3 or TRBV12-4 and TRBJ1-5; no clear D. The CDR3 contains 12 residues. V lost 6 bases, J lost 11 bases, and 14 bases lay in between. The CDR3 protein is CASSPGGRAQHF. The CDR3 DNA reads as TGTGCCAGCAGCCCCGGTGGGCGGGCCCAGCATTTT.

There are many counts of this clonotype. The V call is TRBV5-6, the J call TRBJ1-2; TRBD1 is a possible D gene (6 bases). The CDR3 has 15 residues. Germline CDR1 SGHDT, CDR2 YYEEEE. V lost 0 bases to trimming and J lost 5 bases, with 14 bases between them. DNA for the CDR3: TGTGCCAGCAGCTTGGGTACAGGGCCGCAATATGGCTACACCTTC. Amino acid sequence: CASSLGTGPQYGYTF.

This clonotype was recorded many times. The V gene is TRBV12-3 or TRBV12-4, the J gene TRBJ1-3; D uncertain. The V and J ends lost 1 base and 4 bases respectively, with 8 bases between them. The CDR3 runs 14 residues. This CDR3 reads CASSLDLRGNTIYF. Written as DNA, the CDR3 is TGTGCCAGCAGTTTAGATCTCCGAGGAAACACCATATATTTT.

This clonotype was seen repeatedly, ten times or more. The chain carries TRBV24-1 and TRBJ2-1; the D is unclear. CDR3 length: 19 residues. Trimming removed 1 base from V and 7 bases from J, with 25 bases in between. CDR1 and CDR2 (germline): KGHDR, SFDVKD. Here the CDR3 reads CATSDLFAATNPMGNEQFF. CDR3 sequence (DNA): TGTGCCACCAGTGATTTATTCGCCGCTACCAACCCAATGGGGAATGAGCAGTTCTTC.

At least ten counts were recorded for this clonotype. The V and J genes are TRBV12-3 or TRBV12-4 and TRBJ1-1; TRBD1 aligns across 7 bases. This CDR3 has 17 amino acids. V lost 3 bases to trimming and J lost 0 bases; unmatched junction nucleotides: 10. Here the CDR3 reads CASSLKDRFFMNTEAFF. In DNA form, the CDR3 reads TGTGCCAGCAGTTTGAAGGACAGGTTCTTCATGAACACTGAAGCTTTCTTT.

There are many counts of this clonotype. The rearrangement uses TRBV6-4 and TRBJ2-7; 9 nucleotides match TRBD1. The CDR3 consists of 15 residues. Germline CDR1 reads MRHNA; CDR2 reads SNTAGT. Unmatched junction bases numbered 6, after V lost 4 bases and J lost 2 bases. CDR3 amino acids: CASSAATGGTYEQYF. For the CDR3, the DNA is TGTGCCAGCAGTGCCGCGACAGGGGGGACCTACGAGCAGTACTTC.

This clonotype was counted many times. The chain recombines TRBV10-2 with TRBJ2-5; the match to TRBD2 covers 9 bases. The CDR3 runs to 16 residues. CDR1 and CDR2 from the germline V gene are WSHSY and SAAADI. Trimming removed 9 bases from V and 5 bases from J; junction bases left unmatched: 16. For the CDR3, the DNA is TGCGCCAGTACTGCCGGAGCTAGCGGGGAAGGGGAGACCCAGTACTTC. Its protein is CASTAGASGEGETQYF.

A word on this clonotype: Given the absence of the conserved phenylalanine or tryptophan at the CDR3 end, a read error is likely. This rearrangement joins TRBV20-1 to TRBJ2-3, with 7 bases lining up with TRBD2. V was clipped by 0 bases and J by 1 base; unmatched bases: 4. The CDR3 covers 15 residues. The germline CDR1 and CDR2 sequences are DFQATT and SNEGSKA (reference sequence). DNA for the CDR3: TGCAGTGCTAGAGACGAGACTAGCTGCACAGATACGCAGTATCTT. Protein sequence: CSARDETSCTDTQYL.

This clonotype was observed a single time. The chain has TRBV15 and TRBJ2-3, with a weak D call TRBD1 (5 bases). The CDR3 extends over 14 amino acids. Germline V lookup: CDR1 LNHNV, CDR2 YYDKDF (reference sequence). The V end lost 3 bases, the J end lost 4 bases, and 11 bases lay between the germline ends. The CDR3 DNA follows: TGTGCCACCAGCAGGAGGATGGGGCCAGATACGCAGTATTTT. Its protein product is CATSRRMGPDTQYF.

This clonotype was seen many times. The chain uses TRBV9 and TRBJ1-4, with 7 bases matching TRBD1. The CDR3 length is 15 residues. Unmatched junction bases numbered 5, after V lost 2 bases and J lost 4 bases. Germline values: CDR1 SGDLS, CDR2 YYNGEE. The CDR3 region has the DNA TGTGCCAGCAGCGTCACAGGGGACTATAATGAAAAACTGTTTTTT. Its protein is CASSVTGDYNEKLFF.

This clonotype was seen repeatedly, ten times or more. CDR3 DNA sequence: TGCAGTGCTAGTGGGACTAGCTACGAGCAGTACTTC. It specifies CSASGTSYEQYF. The chain couples TRBV20-1 to TRBJ2-7; 8 bases agree with TRBD2. Unmatched junction bases numbered 1, after V lost 3 bases and J lost 3 bases. The CDR3 is 12 residues long. Germline V lookup: CDR1 DFQATT, CDR2 SNEGSKA (reference sequence).

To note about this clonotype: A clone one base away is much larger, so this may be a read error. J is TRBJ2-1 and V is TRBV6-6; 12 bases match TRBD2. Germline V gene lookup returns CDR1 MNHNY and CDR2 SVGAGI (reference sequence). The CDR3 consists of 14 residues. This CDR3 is CTSRLAGGVNEQFF. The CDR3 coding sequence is TGTACCAGCAGGCTAGCGGGGGGGGTCAATGAGCAGTTCTTC.

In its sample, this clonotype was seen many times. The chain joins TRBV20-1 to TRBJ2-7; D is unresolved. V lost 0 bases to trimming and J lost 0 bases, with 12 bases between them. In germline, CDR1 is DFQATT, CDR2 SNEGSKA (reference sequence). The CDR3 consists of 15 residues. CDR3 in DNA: TGCAGTGCTAGAGATGTACTTGGCAGCTCCTACGAGCAGTACTTC. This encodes CSARDVLGSSYEQYF.

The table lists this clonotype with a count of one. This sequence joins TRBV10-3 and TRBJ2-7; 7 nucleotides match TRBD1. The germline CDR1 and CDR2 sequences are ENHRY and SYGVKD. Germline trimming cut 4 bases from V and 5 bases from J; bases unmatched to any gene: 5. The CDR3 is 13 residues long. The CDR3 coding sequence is TGTGCCATCAGTGTCGGGCAGGGGGACGAGCAGTACTTC. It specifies CAISVGQGDEQYF.

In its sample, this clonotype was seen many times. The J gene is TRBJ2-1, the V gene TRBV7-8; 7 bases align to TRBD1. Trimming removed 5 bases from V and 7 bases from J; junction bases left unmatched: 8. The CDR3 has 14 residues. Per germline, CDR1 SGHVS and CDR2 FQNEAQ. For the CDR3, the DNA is TGTGCCAGCAGCGGAGAGGGGGCCGAGAATGAGCAGTTCTTC. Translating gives CASSGEGAENEQFF.

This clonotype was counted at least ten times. The CDR3: CASRAGSDSPLHF. As DNA, the CDR3 is TGTGCCAGCCGGGCAGGGTCGGATTCACCCCTCCACTTT. The genes are TRBV9 and TRBJ1-6; D is perhaps TRBD1 (5 bases). This CDR3 is built from 13 residues. Trimming took off 7 bases at V and 8 bases at J, with 13 bases between the two ends. Germline V gene lookup returns CDR1 SGDLS and CDR2 YYNGEE. The whole variable domain, remainder taken from reference TRBV9 and TRBJ1-6, is DSGVTQTPKHLITATGQRVTLRCSPRSGDLSVYWYQQSLDQGLQFLIQYYNGEERAKGNILERFSAQQFPDLHSELNLSSLELGDSALYFCASRAGSDSPLHFGNGTRLTVT.

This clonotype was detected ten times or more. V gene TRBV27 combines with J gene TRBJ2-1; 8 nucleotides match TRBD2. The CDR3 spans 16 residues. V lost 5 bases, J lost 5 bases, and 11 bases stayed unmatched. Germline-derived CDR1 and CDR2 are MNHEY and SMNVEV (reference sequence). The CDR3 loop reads CASSPSAGDTDNEQFF. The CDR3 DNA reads TGTGCCAGCAGTCCGTCAGCGGGAGACACTGACAATGAGCAGTTCTTC.

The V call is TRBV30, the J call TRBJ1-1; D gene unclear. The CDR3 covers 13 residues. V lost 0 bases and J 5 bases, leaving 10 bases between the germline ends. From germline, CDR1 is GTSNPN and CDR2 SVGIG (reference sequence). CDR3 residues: CAWSVGPRTEAFF. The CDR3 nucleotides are TGTGCCTGGAGTGTAGGGCCTCGAACTGAAGCTTTCTTT.

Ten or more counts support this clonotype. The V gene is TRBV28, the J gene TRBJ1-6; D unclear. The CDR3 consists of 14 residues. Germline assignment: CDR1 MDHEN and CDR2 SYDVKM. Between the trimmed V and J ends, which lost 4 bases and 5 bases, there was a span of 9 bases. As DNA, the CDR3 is TGTGCCAGCAGTTGGCAGGTTGATAATTCACCCCTCCACTTT. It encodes CASSWQVDNSPLHF.

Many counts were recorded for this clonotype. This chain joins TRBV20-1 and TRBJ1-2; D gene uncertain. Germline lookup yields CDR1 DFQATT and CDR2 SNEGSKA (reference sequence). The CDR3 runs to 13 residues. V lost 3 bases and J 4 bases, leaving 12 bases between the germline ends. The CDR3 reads CSAREGQTYGYTF. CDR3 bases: TGCAGTGCTAGGGAAGGGCAGACCTATGGCTACACCTTC.

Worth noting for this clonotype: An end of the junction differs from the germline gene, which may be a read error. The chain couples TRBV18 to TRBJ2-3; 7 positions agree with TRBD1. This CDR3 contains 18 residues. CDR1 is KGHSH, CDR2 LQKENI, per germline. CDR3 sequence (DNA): TGTGTCAGCTCACCACCGTGGATCAGACAGGGTATCCCAGATACGCAGTATTTT. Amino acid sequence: CVSSPPWIRQGIPDTQYF.

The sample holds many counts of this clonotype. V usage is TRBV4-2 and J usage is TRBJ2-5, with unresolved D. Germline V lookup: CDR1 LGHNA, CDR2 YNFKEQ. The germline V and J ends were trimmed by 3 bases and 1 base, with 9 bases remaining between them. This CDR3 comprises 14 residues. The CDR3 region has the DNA TGTGCCAGCAGCCAGCCAGGAGCCCAAGAGACCCAGTACTTC. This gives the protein CASSQPGAQETQYF.